The 10 T cell receptor beta chains below all came from one sample that was sequenced in a study of blood T cell repertoires in COVID-19. Clones were read by immunoSEQ multiplex PCR, and TCRdb kept only the in-frame ones, dropping some. The sample holds about 140,000 clones; 88% are singletons and the top ten take about 11%. Source material: peripheral blood. These receptors originate from a man aged 55-75 years with active or convalescent COVID-19.

J is TRBJ1-2 and V is TRBV5-4; the match to TRBD1 covers 9 bases. The trim removed 3 bases at V and 4 bases at J, leaving 7 bases unmatched. CDR1 is SGHNT and CDR2 is YYREEE in the germline V gene (reference sequence). This CDR3 has 15 residues. CDR3 in DNA: TGTGCCAGCAGCTCACAGGGGGCTGGGGGCTATGGCTACACCTTC. As protein: CASSSQGAGGYGYTF. The whole variable domain, filled in from reference TRBV5-4 and TRBJ1-2, reads ETGVTQSPTHLIKTRGQQVTLRCSSQSGHNTVSWYQQALGQGPQFIFQYYREEENGRGNFPPRFSGLQFPNYSSELNVNALELDDSALYLCASSSQGAGGYGYTFGSGTRLTVV.

The CDR3 loop reads CSVDKGADEKLFF. CDR3 nucleotide sequence: TGCAGCGTTGATAAGGGGGCGGATGAAAAACTGTTTTTT. The rearrangement links TRBV29-1 to TRBJ1-4, with 7 bases matching TRBD1. This CDR3 has 13 amino acids. CDR1 and CDR2 (germline): SQVTM, ANQGSEA. V lost 3 bases, J lost 6 bases, and 4 bases stayed unmatched.

The chain recombines TRBV13 with TRBJ2-1, with 11 bases that match TRBD2. From germline, CDR1 is PRHDT and CDR2 FYEKMQ (reference sequence). The V and J ends lost 4 bases and 3 bases, in that order; junction bases with no gene match: 2. The CDR3 spans 15 residues. CDR3 residues: CASSYSGRGYNEQFF. The CDR3 DNA is TGTGCCAGCAGCTATAGCGGGAGGGGCTACAATGAGCAGTTCTTC.

V gene TRBV5-1 combines with J gene TRBJ2-7, with TRBD1 identical over 8 bases. Germline V lookup: CDR1 SGHRS, CDR2 YFSETQ. The length of the CDR3 is 14 residues. The V segment lost 2 bases and the J segment 2 bases; nucleotides outside the gene matches: 3. CDR3 region: CASSFGTGPYEQYF. The CDR3 region has the DNA TGCGCCAGCAGCTTCGGGACAGGTCCCTACGAGCAGTACTTC.

The V call is TRBV5-1, the J call TRBJ2-3; 8 bases match TRBD2. CDR3 length equals 16 residues. Germline CDR1 is SGHRS and CDR2 is YFSETQ. The J segment lost 4 bases and the V segment lost 0 bases, leaving 7 bases of the junction unmatched. The CDR3: CASSLDLAGKADTQYF. The CDR3 region has the DNA TGCGCCAGCAGCTTGGATTTAGCGGGGAAGGCAGATACGCAGTATTTT.

The genes are TRBV10-1 and TRBJ2-7, with 8 bases matching TRBD1. Germline CDR1 reads WNHNN; CDR2 reads SYGVQD (reference sequence). The junction had 3 bases not matched to a gene; V was cut back by 3 bases and J by 2 bases. The CDR3 contains 14 residues. The CDR3 DNA is TGCGCCAGCAGTGAAGGGACAGGAACCTACGAGCAGTACTTC. Translation gives CASSEGTGTYEQYF.

V usage is TRBV2 and J usage is TRBJ2-7; 9 bases map to TRBD1. The junction had 12 bases not matched to a gene; V was cut back by 5 bases and J by 1 base. Germline V gene sequence: CDR1 SNHLY, CDR2 FYNNEI. This CDR3 contains 17 residues. The CDR3 coding sequence is TGTGCCAGCAGTCCCCGGGGACAGGGTGGTTTTTCCTACGAGCAGTACTTC. This translates into CASSPRGQGGFSYEQYF.

The chain joins TRBV27 to TRBJ2-7; a weak D match, TRBD1 (5 bases). From germline, CDR1 is MNHEY and CDR2 SMNVEV (reference sequence). This CDR3 region has 15 residues. Trimming left V 3 bases short and J 3 bases short, with 15 bases between. The CDR3 region is CASSFQDKYFYEQYF. The CDR3, as DNA: TGTGCCAGCAGTTTCCAGGACAAATACTTCTACGAGCAGTACTTC.

The CDR3 DNA reads as TGTGCCAGCAGTTTATCAGGAGGGCTCCAACGGCAGCCCCAGCATTTT. Translated: CASSLSGGLQRQPQHF. This chain links TRBV28 with TRBJ1-5; D not certain. The length of the CDR3 is 16 residues. Germline V gives CDR1 MDHEN, CDR2 SYDVKM. V lost 1 base and J 7 bases, leaving 17 bases between the germline ends.

The J gene is TRBJ1-4, the V gene TRBV2, with D perhaps TRBD1 (5 bases). Germline V lookup: CDR1 SNHLY, CDR2 FYNNEI. The CDR3 length is 13 residues. Trimming removed 6 bases at V and 8 bases at J, with 13 bases between. The CDR3 sequence: CASRQGLGEKLFF. The CDR3 nucleotides are TGTGCCAGCAGGCAGGGATTAGGGGAAAAACTGTTTTTT.